This T cell receptor (beta chain) was identified during a study of preoperative IRX-2 immunotherapy in early breast cancer. Produced via immunoSEQ multiplex PCR; TCRdb's table is partial and in-frame only. The data show about 62,000 clones, approximately 94% seen once. Germline V CDR1 and CDR2: SGHTA, FQGTGA. The V end was cut by 1 base, the J end by 2 bases, with 9 bases between. The CDR3 has 16 amino acids. The sample's treatment: preoperative locoregional IRX-2 cytokine immunotherapy. Patients received preoperative, locoregional IRX-2 cytokine immunotherapy in a phase Ib study. The clonotype was recovered from a human donor with breast cancer. This chain connects TRBV7-3 to TRBJ2-6; D is unclear. This sample was taken from a patient treated with IRX-2 immunotherapy. The CDR3 nucleotides read TGTGCCAGCAGCTTAAGGGGAAAGCCTGGGGCCAACGTCCTGACTTTC. Its protein is CASSLRGKPGANVLTF.